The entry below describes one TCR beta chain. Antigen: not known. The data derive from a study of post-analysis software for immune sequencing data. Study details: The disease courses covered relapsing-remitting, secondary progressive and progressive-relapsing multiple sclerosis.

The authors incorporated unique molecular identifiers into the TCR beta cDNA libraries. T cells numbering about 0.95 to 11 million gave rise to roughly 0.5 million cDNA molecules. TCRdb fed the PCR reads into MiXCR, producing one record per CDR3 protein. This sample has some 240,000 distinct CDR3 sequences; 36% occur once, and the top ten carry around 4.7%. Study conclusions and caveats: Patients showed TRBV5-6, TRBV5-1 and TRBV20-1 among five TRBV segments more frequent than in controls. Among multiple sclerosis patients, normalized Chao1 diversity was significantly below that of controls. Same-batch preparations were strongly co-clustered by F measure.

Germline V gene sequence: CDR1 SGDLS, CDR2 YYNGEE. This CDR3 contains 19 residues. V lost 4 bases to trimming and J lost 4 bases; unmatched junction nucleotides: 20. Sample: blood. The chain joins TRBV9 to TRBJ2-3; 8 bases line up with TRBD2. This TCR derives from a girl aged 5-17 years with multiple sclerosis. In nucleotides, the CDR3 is TGTGCCAGCAGCACCTCTCCCAGCGGGGGAGGTGTATTAGCAGATACGCAGTATTTT. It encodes CASSTSPSGGGVLADTQYF.